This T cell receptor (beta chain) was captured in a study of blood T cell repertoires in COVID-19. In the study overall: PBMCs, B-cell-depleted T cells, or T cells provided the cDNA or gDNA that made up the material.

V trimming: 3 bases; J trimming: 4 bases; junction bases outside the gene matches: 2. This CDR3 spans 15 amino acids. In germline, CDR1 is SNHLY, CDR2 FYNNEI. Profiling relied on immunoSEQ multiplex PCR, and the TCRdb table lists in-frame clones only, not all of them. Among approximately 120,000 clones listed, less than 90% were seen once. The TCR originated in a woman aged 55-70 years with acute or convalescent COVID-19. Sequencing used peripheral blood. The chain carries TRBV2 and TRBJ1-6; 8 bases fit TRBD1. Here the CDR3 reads CASSDDRGYNSPLHF. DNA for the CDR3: TGTGCCAGCAGTGATGACAGGGGATATAATTCACCCCTCCACTTT.